This T cell receptor beta chain came from a study of blood T cell repertoires in COVID-19. Repertoires were generated with immunoSEQ multiplex PCR, while TCRdb's copy carries only in-frame clones and drops some. The data contain 25,000 to 35,000 clones, about nine tenths of them singletons. Source material: peripheral blood. This TCR was recovered from a human donor with active COVID-19. The donor label of this sample is uncertain.

The CDR3 reads CASSIVLGGDNEQFF. CDR3 coding DNA: TGTGCCAGTAGTATTGTGCTAGGGGGGGACAATGAGCAGTTCTTC. The V call is TRBV19, the J call TRBJ2-1; the D gene is possibly TRBD2 (7 bases). CDR1 is LNHDA, CDR2 SQIVND, per germline (reference sequence). The CDR3 contains 15 residues. Trimming removed 3 bases from V and 5 bases from J, with 14 bases in between. Full variable domain (remainder filled in from reference TRBV19 and TRBJ2-1): DGGITQSPKYLFRKEGQNVTLSCEQNLNHDAMYWYRQDPGQGLRLIYYSQIVNDFQKGDIAEGYSVSREKKESFPLTVTSAQKNPTAFYLCASSIVLGGDNEQFFGPGTRLTVL.